This passage covers 12 T cell receptor beta chains from one sample sequenced in a study of molecular identifiers for immune sequencing clone quantification. TCRdb analysed the PCR reads with MiXCR anew, one entry per CDR3 protein. Found here are some 100,000 distinct CDR3 sequences, roughly 38% of them singletons; the top ten hold around 3.9%. Sequenced input: naive CD8+ T cells from blood, with Jurkat cell RNA spiked in. Subset here: FACS-sorted CD8+CD4-CCR7+CD45RA+ naive T cells. The receptors here all came from a human donor in good health. Some libraries in this study had Jurkat cell RNA spiked in.

The chain has TRBV5-1 and TRBJ2-7; TRBD1 matches 7 bases. Trimming at V came to 0 bases and at J to 3 bases, leaving 6 bases not matched to a gene. This CDR3 is built from 15 residues. CDR1 SGHRS and CDR2 YFSETQ come from the germline V gene. The DNA of the CDR3 is TGCGCCAGCAGCTTGGAACAGGGGCGTTACTACGAGCAGTACTTC. Encoded protein: CASSLEQGRYYEQYF.

This chain links TRBV27 with TRBJ2-3; TRBD1 agrees at 7 bases. This CDR3 is 16 amino acids long. CDR1 and CDR2 from the germline V gene are MNHEY and SMNVEV (reference sequence). The junction had 8 bases not matched to a gene; V was cut back by 1 base and J by 4 bases. CDR3 protein: CASSLFMGQSADTQYF. DNA of the CDR3: TGTGCCAGCAGTTTATTTATGGGACAGAGCGCAGATACGCAGTATTTT.

This clonotype showed up just a few times. The CDR3 nucleotides are TGTGCCAGCAGCTTTAGGGGTGTAGGCGATGGGTTCTTC. Encoded protein: CASSFRGVGDGFF. The rearrangement links TRBV7-8 to TRBJ2-1; D might be TRBD1 (5 bases). V gave up 3 bases and J gave up 15 bases, with 18 bases separating them. The CDR3 is 13 amino acids. CDR1 and CDR2 (germline): SGHVS, FQNEAQ.

On this clonotype: The germline gene is not matched at one end of the junction; a read error may be the cause. The V and J genes are TRBV4-1 and TRBJ2-2, with D unresolved. Per the germline V gene, CDR1 is MGHRA and CDR2 is YSYEKL. The CDR3 has 14 amino acids. CDR3 sequence reads: CASGQPDNTGELFF. The CDR3 DNA is TGCGCCAGCGGCCAACCAGACAACACCGGGGAGCTGTTTTTT.

The genes are TRBV4-3 and TRBJ1-5; D is ambiguous. V lost 4 bases and J 1 base, leaving 8 bases between the germline ends. CDR1 and CDR2 (germline): LGHNA, YSLEER. CDR3 length: 14 amino acids. In DNA, the CDR3 is TGCGCCAGCAGCCTCTCTGGAAGCAATCAGCCCCAGCATTTT. Protein sequence: CASSLSGSNQPQHF.

This clonotype has a handful of counts. Relative to the germline gene, one junction end is altered; a read error may explain this. The J gene is TRBJ2-3, the V gene TRBV23-1, with 7 bases that match TRBD1. TRBV23-1 is filed as an ORF, its function uncertain. The CDR3 contains 16 residues. The CDR3 DNA reads as TGCGCCAGCAGTCATCCAGGGGGAGTGAGCGCAGATGCGCAGTATTTT. The encoded protein is CASSHPGGVSADAQYF.

This clonotype appeared once. A much bigger clone sits one base away, suggesting this may be a read error. The CDR3 nucleotides read TGCAGTGCACCAGGACTAGCCCAAGAGCCCCAGTACTTC. Translating it yields CSAPGLAQEPQYF. The chain has TRBV20-1 and TRBJ2-5, with 8 bases that match TRBD2. Germline V gene lookup returns CDR1 DFQATT and CDR2 SNEGSKA (reference sequence). The CDR3 contains 13 residues.

A few counts support this clonotype. The chain combines TRBV7-9 with TRBJ2-7, with TRBD2 matching over 12 bases. The CDR3 spans 16 residues. The germline CDR1 and CDR2 sequences are SEHNR and FQNEAQ (reference sequence). Trimming took 5 bases from V and 2 from J; bases not matched to a gene: 7. The CDR3 DNA sequence: TGTGCCAGCAGCACTAAGGCTAGCGGGAGGGCCTACGAGCAGTACTTC. Its protein is CASSTKASGRAYEQYF. Looking up the rest from reference TRBV7-9 and TRBJ2-7 gives the full variable domain: DTGVSQNPRHKITKRGQNVTFRCDPISEHNRLYWYRQTLGQGPEFLTYFQNEAQLEKSRLLSDRFSAERPKGSFSTLEIQRTEQGDSAMYLCASSTKASGRAYEQYFGPGTRLTVT.

This clonotype was recorded at least ten times. CDR3 nucleotides: TGTGCCAGCAGCCCCGCGGGGGACTACGAGCAGTACTTC. Protein product: CASSPAGDYEQYF. The chain couples TRBV7-2 to TRBJ2-7; 7 bases agree with TRBD2. The V gene's germline CDR1 is SGHTA and CDR2 FQGNSA. J gave up 3 bases and V 5 bases, and 4 bases lay outside the gene matches. The CDR3 contains 13 residues.

The rearrangement joins TRBV28 to TRBJ2-7, with TRBD1 matching 9 bases. CDR3 length: 17 residues. The junction had 9 bases not matched to a gene; V was cut back by 1 base and J by 2 bases. The germline gives CDR1 MDHEN, CDR2 SYDVKM. CDR3 amino acids: CASSLYAGTGLTYEQYF. The CDR3 nucleotides read TGTGCCAGCAGTTTATACGCCGGGACAGGGTTGACCTACGAGCAGTACTTC. Together with reference TRBV28 and TRBJ2-7, the CDR3 gives the full variable domain: DVKVTQSSRYLVKRTGEKVFLECVQDMDHENMFWYRQDPGLGLRLIYFSYDVKMKEKGDIPEGYSVSREKKERFSLILESASTNQTSMYLCASSLYAGTGLTYEQYFGPGTRLTVT.

CDR3 loop: CASSLKLAATTGELFF. The CDR3 nucleotides read TGTGCCAGCAGCTTAAAACTAGCGGCCACCACCGGGGAGCTGTTTTTT. The chain joins TRBV11-3 to TRBJ2-2; 8 bases match TRBD2. The CDR3 is 16 residues long. With 2 bases clipped from V and 4 bases from J, the junction kept 6 bases outside the gene matches. CDR1 is SGHNT, CDR2 YENEEA, per germline.

The sample holds many counts of this clonotype. The chain has TRBV11-2 and TRBJ2-7; D is undetermined. The CDR3 spans 15 residues. CDR1 SGHAT and CDR2 FQNNGV come from the germline V gene. V gave up 5 bases and J gave up 4 bases, with 18 bases separating them. The CDR3 loop is CASSILAVVRYEQYF. CDR3 DNA sequence: TGTGCCAGCAGCATTCTGGCCGTGGTCCGATACGAGCAGTACTTC.